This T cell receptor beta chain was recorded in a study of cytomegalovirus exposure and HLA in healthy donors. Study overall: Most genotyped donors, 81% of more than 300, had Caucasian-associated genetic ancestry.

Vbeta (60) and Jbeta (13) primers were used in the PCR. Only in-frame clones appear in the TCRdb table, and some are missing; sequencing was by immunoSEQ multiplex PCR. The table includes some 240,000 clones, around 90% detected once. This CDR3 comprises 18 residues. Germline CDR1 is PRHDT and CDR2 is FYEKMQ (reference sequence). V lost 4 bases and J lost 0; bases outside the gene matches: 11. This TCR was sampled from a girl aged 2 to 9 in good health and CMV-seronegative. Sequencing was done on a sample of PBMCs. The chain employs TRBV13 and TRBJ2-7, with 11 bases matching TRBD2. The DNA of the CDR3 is TGTGCCAGCAGCTCTCAATGGCTAGCGGGGGGAAGCTCCTACGAGCAGTACTTC. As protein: CASSSQWLAGGSSYEQYF.